The clone carrying this T cell receptor (beta chain) has just one count. Its specificity is not known. Some clones are missing from TCRdb's copy, which holds only in-frame ones; the method was immunoSEQ multiplex PCR. The repertoire consists of over 11,000 clones, with about 78% occurring once and the leading ten covering about a quarter. All trial patients relapsed after autologous stem cell transplantation. Patients had relapsed/refractory classical Hodgkin lymphoma with complete response, partial response or progressive disease as best response. The data belong to a study of PD-1 blockade in classical Hodgkin lymphoma. The study's findings and limits: Relapsed/refractory patients reportedly had the lowest baseline TCR diversity, below newly diagnosed patients, who were below healthy donors. Partial responders and progressors had significantly lower baseline TCR diversity. Patients were excluded if nivolumab began under 1 year after ASCT (the autologous transplant).

This TCR derives from a human donor with classical Hodgkin lymphoma. The specimen comprised peripheral blood mononuclear cells (PBMCs), sampled before the second cycle of nivolumab.

This chain's CDR3 is CASSWWRAETQYF. The CDR3 DNA sequence: TGTGCCAGCAGCTGGTGGAGGGCCGAGACCCAGTACTTC. V usage is TRBV11-2 and J usage is TRBJ2-5; TRBD2 is a possible D gene (6 bases). CDR1 and CDR2 from the germline V gene are SGHAT and FQNNGV. V was cut by 4 bases and J by 5 bases, with 11 bases left in between. The CDR3 consists of 13 residues.